The present T cell receptor beta chain was sequenced within a study of blood T cell repertoires in COVID-19. Assay: immunoSEQ multiplex PCR; the TCRdb copy retains only in-frame clones and omits some. The repertoire includes about 80,000 clones, around 80% of them detected once, and about 5% sits in the top ten. Material: peripheral blood. The clonotype was recovered from a man in his sixties with active or convalescent COVID-19.

CDR3 in DNA: TGTGCCAGCAGTCGGGACAGGAAGACCTACGAGCAGTACTTC. It encodes CASSRDRKTYEQYF. J is TRBJ2-7 and V is TRBV13; 8 positions agree with TRBD1. The germline CDR1 and CDR2 sequences are PRHDT and FYEKMQ (reference sequence). V shed 6 bases and J 2 bases; nucleotides not matched to a gene: 6. The CDR3 length is 14 residues.